Below are 20 T cell receptor beta chains sequenced from a single sample in a study of T cells in tumors after PD-1 blockade. Generated by immunoSEQ multiplex PCR, the TCRdb table keeps only in-frame clones and is missing some. The sample holds around 49,000 clones, about 85% seen once. Sequencing was performed on PBMCs, taken before anti-PD-1 treatment. The receptors come from a human donor with basal cell carcinoma.

The V gene is TRBV2, the J gene TRBJ1-5; possibly TRBD1 for D (5 bases). The V gene's germline CDR1 is SNHLY and CDR2 FYNNEI. The V and J ends lost 1 base and 0 bases respectively, with 7 bases between them. The CDR3 has 15 amino acids. The CDR3 reads CASSEGQYSNQPQHF. In DNA, the CDR3 is TGTGCCAGCAGTGAAGGACAGTATAGCAATCAGCCCCAGCATTTT.

The J gene is TRBJ2-7, the V gene TRBV5-1, with D perhaps TRBD1 or TRBD2 (5 bases each). CDR1 is SGHRS, CDR2 YFSETQ, per germline. The CDR3 is 15 amino acids. V was pared by 2 bases and J by 2 bases, with 14 bases between. Here the CDR3 DNA reads TGCGCCAGCAGCTTCTCCGGGCAGGGAGCCTACGAGCAGTACTTC. Translating it yields CASSFSGQGAYEQYF.

This CDR3 reads CASAGRSYEQYF. The CDR3 DNA sequence: TGTGCCAGCGCTGGCAGATCGTACGAGCAGTACTTC. This chain uses TRBV7-9 with TRBJ2-7; D is unclear. Trimming took off 8 bases at V and 4 bases at J, with 12 bases between the two ends. The CDR3 totals 12 residues. CDR1 is SEHNR and CDR2 is FQNEAQ in the germline V gene (reference sequence).

This clone was counted a single time. The V gene is TRBV28, the J gene TRBJ2-2; D might be TRBD2 (5 bases). V was shortened by 5 bases and J by 0 bases, with 10 bases between the two germline ends. The CDR3 extends over 15 amino acids. Germline V gene data show CDR1 as MDHEN and CDR2 as SYDVKM. This CDR3 is CASSAPGTNTGELFF. CDR3 bases: TGTGCCAGCAGTGCCCCCGGGACGAACACCGGGGAGCTGTTTTTT.

This clone was seen only a few times. The chain's CDR3 is CASIKGGGRSGANVLTF. The DNA for the CDR3 is TGTGCCAGCATTAAGGGAGGGGGACGTTCTGGGGCCAACGTCCTGACTTTC. V gene TRBV2 combines with J gene TRBJ2-6; possibly TRBD2 for D (7 bases). There are 17 residues in the CDR3. With 7 bases removed from V and 1 base from J, the gap between germline ends came to 17 bases. Germline CDR1 reads SNHLY; CDR2 reads FYNNEI.

The chain has TRBV9 and TRBJ1-2; maybe TRBD1 (5 bases). The germline V and J ends were trimmed by 6 bases and 4 bases, with 16 bases remaining between them. The CDR3 contains 14 residues. CDR1 and CDR2 from the germline V gene are SGDLS and YYNGEE. The CDR3 sequence is CASKPAREVYGYTF. In DNA, the CDR3 is TGTGCCAGCAAACCAGCCAGGGAGGTCTATGGCTACACCTTC. Filled out from reference TRBV9 and TRBJ1-2, the complete variable domain reads DSGVTQTPKHLITATGQRVTLRCSPRSGDLSVYWYQQSLDQGLQFLIQYYNGEERAKGNILERFSAQQFPDLHSELNLSSLELGDSALYFCASKPAREVYGYTFGSGTRLTVV.

The chain recombines TRBV5-4 with TRBJ2-3, with a tentative D call TRBD1 (5 bases). Trimming removed 0 bases at V and 0 bases at J, with 8 bases between. The CDR3 is 15 residues long. Germline V gives CDR1 SGHNT, CDR2 YYREEE (reference sequence). For the CDR3, the DNA is TGTGCCAGCAGCTTGGGGGCAGGGAGCACAGATACGCAGTATTTT. The encoded protein is CASSLGAGSTDTQYF.

This clone showed up just once. This chain uses TRBV28 with TRBJ1-2; 12 bases agree with TRBD1. Germline CDR1 reads MDHEN; CDR2 reads SYDVKM. The CDR3 totals 15 residues. Trimming at V came to 1 base and at J to 8 bases, leaving 5 bases not matched to a gene. CDR3 protein: CASSLSGQGARGYTF. DNA for the CDR3: TGTGCCAGCAGTTTATCGGGACAGGGGGCGCGAGGCTACACCTTC.

This chain joins TRBV2 and TRBJ2-3, with a weak D call TRBD2 (6 bases). The CDR3 extends over 13 amino acids. Germline V gives CDR1 SNHLY, CDR2 FYNNEI. V lost 6 bases and J 5 bases, leaving 12 bases between the germline ends. CDR3 sequence (DNA): TGTGCCAGCAGCTCGATAGCGGTAGATACGCAGTATTTT. Its translation: CASSSIAVDTQYF.

The rearrangement links TRBV9 to TRBJ1-4; a possible D gene is TRBD1 (6 bases). CDR1 is SGDLS and CDR2 is YYNGEE in the germline V gene. V lost 3 bases to trimming and J lost 8 bases, with 14 bases between them. The CDR3 length is 14 residues. In nucleotides, the CDR3 is TGTGCCAGCAGCGGCGGGGGGGCAGGAGAAAAACTGTTTTTT. This translates into CASSGGGAGEKLFF.

V and J are TRBV21-1 and TRBJ1-3; the D call in the table, TRBD1, was not verified against the DNA. TRBV21-1 is recorded as a pseudogene. This CDR3 region has 15 residues. DNA of the CDR3: TGTGCCAGCACTTCAAGTGACACGTCGGGAAACACCATATATTTT. Encoded protein: CASTSSDTSGNTIYF.

The chain recombines TRBV5-6 with TRBJ2-7; D is unresolved. V was shortened by 5 bases and J by 6 bases, with 15 bases between the two germline ends. This CDR3 comprises 13 residues. Germline CDR1 is SGHDT and CDR2 is YYEEEE. As DNA, the CDR3 is TGTGCCAGCAGTCACCTGTCGGGCAGCGAGCAGTACTTC. Translating it yields CASSHLSGSEQYF.

Only one count was recorded for this clone. This specimen includes other DNA sequences encoding the same CDR3. CDR3 sequence: CASSTWGANYGYTF. The CDR3 DNA follows: TGTGCCAGCAGCACCTGGGGGGCCAACTATGGCTACACCTTC. J is TRBJ1-2 and V is TRBV7-9, with D perhaps TRBD1 (6 bases). CDR3 length: 14 residues. V was shortened by 5 bases and J by 2 bases, with 12 bases between the two germline ends. The germline V gene has CDR1 SEHNR and CDR2 FQNEAQ (reference sequence).

The gene calls are TRBV29-1 and TRBJ1-1; no clear D. This CDR3 has 14 amino acids. Trimming took off 4 bases at V and 5 bases at J, with 17 bases between the two ends. The germline gives CDR1 SQVTM, CDR2 ANQGSEA. The CDR3, as DNA: TGCAGCGTTGTGGGTAGGGTAGGTGAGACTGAAGCTTTCTTT. Its protein is CSVVGRVGETEAFF. The complete variable domain, with remaining parts taken from reference TRBV29-1 and TRBJ1-1, reads SAVISQKPSRDICQRGTSLTIQCQVDSQVTMMFWYRQQPGQSLTLIATANQGSEATYESGFVIDKFPISRPNLTFSTLTVSNMSPEDSSIYLCSVVGRVGETEAFFGQGTRLTVV.

CDR3: CASRPDWREQFF. The CDR3 DNA is TGTGCCAGCAGGCCCGACTGGAGGGAGCAGTTCTTC. The chain couples TRBV7-9 to TRBJ2-1, with D possibly being TRBD2 (5 bases). This CDR3 comprises 12 residues. The V and J ends lost 6 bases and 10 bases respectively, with 13 bases between them. The germline CDR1 and CDR2 sequences are SEHNR and FQNEAQ (reference sequence).

This chain uses TRBV6-5 with TRBJ1-2; D might be TRBD1 (5 bases). V shed 5 bases and J shed 3 bases, with 10 bases lying between them. The CDR3 extends over 13 amino acids. Germline assignment: CDR1 MNHEY and CDR2 SVGAGI. CDR3 sequence: CASSKGLDYGYTF. The CDR3 nucleotides read TGTGCCAGCAGTAAGGGGTTGGACTATGGCTACACCTTC.

This chain joins TRBV6-1 and TRBJ1-1, with D uncertain. V gave up 3 bases and J gave up 0 bases, with 14 bases separating them. This CDR3 has 16 residues. From germline, CDR1 is MNHNS and CDR2 SASEGT. The CDR3 DNA is TGTGCCAGCAGTGATGATAGGTGGCAGTTGAACACTGAAGCTTTCTTT. It is translated as CASSDDRWQLNTEAFF.

V gene TRBV24-1 combines with J gene TRBJ1-4; the D is unclear. The CDR3 totals 13 residues. V lost 2 bases and J 4 bases, leaving 4 bases between the germline ends. Germline CDR1 reads KGHDR; CDR2 reads SFDVKD. CDR3 bases: TGTGCCACCAGTGATTCGTTTAATGAAAAACTGTTTTTT. Protein product: CATSDSFNEKLFF.

The chain has TRBV10-3 and TRBJ2-6, with D maybe TRBD1 (5 bases). In germline, CDR1 is ENHRY, CDR2 SYGVKD. Trimming pared 0 bases from V and 18 bases from J, leaving 18 bases between. The CDR3 runs 14 residues. The CDR3 sequence is CAISESDSSKERTF. The CDR3 DNA sequence: TGTGCCATCAGTGAGTCTGACAGCAGTAAGGAAAGGACTTTC.

The rearrangement uses TRBV18 and TRBJ2-7; D remains unclear. Germline V lookup: CDR1 KGHSH, CDR2 LQKENI. Deletions cut 3 bases from V and 4 bases from J, with 10 bases between. The CDR3 is 13 amino acids. In DNA form, the CDR3 reads TGTGCCAGCTCACCCGGACCGATTTACGAGCAGTACTTC. It translates to CASSPGPIYEQYF.